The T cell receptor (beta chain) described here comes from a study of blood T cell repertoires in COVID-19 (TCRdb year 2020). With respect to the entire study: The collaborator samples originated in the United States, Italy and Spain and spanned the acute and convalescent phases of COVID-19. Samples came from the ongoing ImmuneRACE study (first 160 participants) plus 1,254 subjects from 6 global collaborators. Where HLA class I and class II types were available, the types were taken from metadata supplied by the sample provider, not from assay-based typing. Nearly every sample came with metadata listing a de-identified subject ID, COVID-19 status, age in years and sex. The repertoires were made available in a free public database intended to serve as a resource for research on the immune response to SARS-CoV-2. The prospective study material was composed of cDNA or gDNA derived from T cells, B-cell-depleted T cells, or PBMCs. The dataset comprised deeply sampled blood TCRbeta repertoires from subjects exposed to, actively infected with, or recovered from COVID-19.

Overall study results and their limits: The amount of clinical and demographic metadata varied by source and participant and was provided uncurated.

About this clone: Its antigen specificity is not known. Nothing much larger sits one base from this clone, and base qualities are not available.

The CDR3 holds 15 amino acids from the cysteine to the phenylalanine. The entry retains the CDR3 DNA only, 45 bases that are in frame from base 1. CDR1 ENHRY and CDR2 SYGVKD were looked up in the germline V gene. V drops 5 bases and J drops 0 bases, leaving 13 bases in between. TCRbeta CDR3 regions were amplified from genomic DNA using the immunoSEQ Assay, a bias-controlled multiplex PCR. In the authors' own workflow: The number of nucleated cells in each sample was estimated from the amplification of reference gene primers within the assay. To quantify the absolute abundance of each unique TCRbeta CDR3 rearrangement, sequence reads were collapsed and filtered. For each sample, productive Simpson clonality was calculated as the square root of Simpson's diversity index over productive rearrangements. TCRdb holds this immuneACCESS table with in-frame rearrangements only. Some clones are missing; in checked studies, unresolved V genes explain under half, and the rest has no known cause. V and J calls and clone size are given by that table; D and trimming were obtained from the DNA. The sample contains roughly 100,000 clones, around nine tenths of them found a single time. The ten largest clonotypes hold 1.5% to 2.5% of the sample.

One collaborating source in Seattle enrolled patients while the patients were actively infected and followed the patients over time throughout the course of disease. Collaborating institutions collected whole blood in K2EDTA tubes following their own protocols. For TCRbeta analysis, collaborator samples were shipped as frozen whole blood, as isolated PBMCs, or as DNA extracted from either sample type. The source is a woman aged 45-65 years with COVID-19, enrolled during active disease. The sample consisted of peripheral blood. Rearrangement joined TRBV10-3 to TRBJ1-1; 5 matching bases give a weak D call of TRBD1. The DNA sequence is TGTGCCATCAGTATGGACACTCCTCTGAACACTGAAGCTTTCTTT. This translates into CAISMDTPLNTEAFF.